This TCR beta chain is from a study of blood T cell repertoires in COVID-19. Study-wide context: Acute and convalescent COVID-19 specimens originated in the United States, Italy and Spain. In each case, the material was cDNA or gDNA derived from T cells, B-cell-depleted T cells, or PBMCs.

Original processing methods: Amplified reference gene primers provided the basis for estimating nucleated cell counts. The repertoire was sequenced with immunoSEQ multiplex PCR; TCRdb's copy has only in-frame clones and lacks some. V and J calls and clone size are those listed in that table; D and trimming were worked out from the DNA. The sample has 200,000 to 300,000 clones; roughly 88% are singletons. The clonotype comes from a man older than 75 with acute or convalescent COVID-19. The sequenced material came from peripheral blood.

CDR3 in amino acids: CASSFRLTEAFF. The CDR3 nucleotides read TGTGCCAGCAGCTTCCGACTGACCGAAGCTTTCTTT. V usage is TRBV7-9 and J usage is TRBJ1-1; D call uncertain. CDR3 length: 12 residues. The germline V gene encodes CDR1 SEHNR and CDR2 FQNEAQ (reference sequence). V lost 3 bases and J 8 bases, leaving 10 bases between the germline ends.